This T cell receptor (beta chain) stems from a study of shared clonotypes between healthy human individuals. Findings and caveats of the study: What naive subsets generally showed was a larger estimated richness than memory subsets showed. Investigators expected sequencing depth to affect clonotype sharing among donors.

Of note for this clone: Its antigen remains unidentified.

The CDR3 covers 13 residues. Germline CDR1 KGHSH, CDR2 LQKENI. Trimming took 5 bases from V and 3 from J, leaving 8 bases between them. The assay was run at deep level. In the original workflow: Junction-only sequences produced by ImmunoSEQ had no quality scores, so filtering differed. The data were produced by immunoSEQ multiplex PCR, yet TCRdb's version contains in-frame clones alone and is incomplete. The D gene and trimming were derived from the DNA, and the V and J assignments and clone size from that table. The sample consists of roughly 1,000,000 clones, about 80% of them appearing once. This clonotype originated in a man aged 18-30 years in good health. Some clones in this sample may be carry-over from other donors' samples. The sequencing sample was made of memory CD4+ T cells from PBMCs. Subset defined: CD45RA-negative fraction. This rearrangement joins TRBV18 to TRBJ1-5; D is possibly TRBD1 (5 bases). Here the CDR3 reads CASSGGDNQPQHF. The CDR3 DNA reads as TGTGCCAGCTCAGGGGGAGACAATCAGCCCCAGCATTTT. Looking up the rest from reference TRBV18 and TRBJ1-5 gives the full variable domain: NAGVMQNPRHLVRRRGQEARLRCSPMKGHSHVYWYRQLPEEGLKFMVYLQKENIIDESGMPKERFSAEFPKEGPSILRIQQVVRGDSAAYFCASSGGDNQPQHFGDGTRLSIL.